These 9 T cell receptor beta chains came from one sample sequenced in a study of response to subunit inactivated influenza vaccine. One entry per CDR3 protein results from TCRdb running MiXCR on the RT-PCR reads. In the table there are roughly 780,000 distinct CDR3 sequences, around 20% of which are singletons. The material was PBMCs from blood, obtained more than 4 days after vaccination. Every receptor here comes from a man aged 45-60 years who received an inactivated influenza vaccine.

The table lists this clonotype with a few counts. The rearrangement links TRBV29-1 to TRBJ2-7; the D gene could be TRBD1 or TRBD2 (6 bases each). V lost 4 bases, J lost 3 bases, and 25 bases lay in between. Germline assignment: CDR1 SQVTM and CDR2 ANQGSEA. This CDR3 spans 17 amino acids. DNA for the CDR3: TGCAGCGTTGTGGGGGGCGAGTGGAGGGGCACAAACTACGAGCAGTACTTC. It specifies CSVVGGEWRGTNYEQYF.

This chain joins TRBV6-5 and TRBJ1-2, with D tentatively TRBD1 (5 bases). This CDR3 has 15 residues. Trimming removed 2 bases at V and 0 bases at J, with 10 bases between. CDR1 is MNHEY, CDR2 SVGAGI, per germline. The CDR3 reads CASSYESRANYGYTF. Here the CDR3 DNA reads TGTGCCAGCAGTTACGAATCCAGGGCTAACTATGGCTACACCTTC.

The J gene is TRBJ2-5, the V gene TRBV28; D perhaps matches TRBD2 (6 bases). This CDR3 region has 14 residues. Germline V gene data show CDR1 as MDHEN and CDR2 as SYDVKM. The ends were cut back, 7 bases at V and 3 bases at J, with 15 bases in the middle. CDR3 nucleotides: TGTGCCAGCAACCACCCGTGGGGGGAAGAGACCCAGTACTTC. It encodes CASNHPWGEETQYF.

Many counts were recorded for this clonotype. CDR3 DNA: TGTGCCATCAGTGAACGTGGTCCCGGGGAGCTGTTTTTT. It encodes CAISERGPGELFF. The rearrangement links TRBV10-3 to TRBJ2-2; D is uncertain. This CDR3 has 13 residues. Trimming cost V 3 bases and J 6 bases, with 8 bases left between them. The germline gives CDR1 ENHRY, CDR2 SYGVKD.

The chain employs TRBV4-2 and TRBJ2-1; 7 bases are shared with TRBD2. The ends lost 5 bases at V and 4 bases at J; junction bases unmatched: 11. Germline CDR1 reads LGHNA; CDR2 reads YNFKEQ. The CDR3 spans 16 residues. The CDR3 region is CASSSPVLANYNEQFF. Here the CDR3 DNA reads TGTGCCAGCAGCTCCCCCGTACTAGCGAATTACAATGAGCAGTTCTTC.

The table lists this clonotype with a few counts. The gene calls are TRBV2 and TRBJ2-7; TRBD2 aligns across 9 bases. Germline V gene sequence: CDR1 SNHLY, CDR2 FYNNEI. Trimming at V came to 8 bases and at J to 3 bases, leaving 5 bases not matched to a gene. The CDR3 contains 13 residues. The CDR3 coding sequence is TGTGCCAGCTGGGCGGGAGGGCACTACGAGCAGTACTTC. Encoded protein: CASWAGGHYEQYF.

This clonotype was picked up many times. This chain connects TRBV29-1 to TRBJ1-2, with TRBD1 matching 7 bases. J was trimmed by 4 bases and V by 3 bases; bases with no gene match: 5. In germline, CDR1 is SQVTM, CDR2 ANQGSEA. The CDR3 runs to 13 residues. The CDR3 DNA sequence: TGCAGCGTTGAGGCTGACAGGGCCTATGGCTACACCTTC. Protein: CSVEADRAYGYTF.

This clonotype came up many times. The V gene is TRBV5-6, the J gene TRBJ2-1; weak D call: TRBD2 (5 bases). Germline V gives CDR1 SGHDT, CDR2 YYEEEE. Between the trimmed V and J ends, which lost 0 bases and 0 bases, there was a span of 10 bases. The CDR3 length is 16 residues. The CDR3 nucleotides are TGTGCCAGCAGCTTGGTTCGGGGAAGCTCCTACAATGAGCAGTTCTTC. It encodes CASSLVRGSSYNEQFF. The entire variable domain, with the rest obtained from reference TRBV5-6 and TRBJ2-1, is as follows: DAGVTQSPTHLIKTRGQQVTLRCSPKSGHDTVSWYQQALGQGPQFIFQYYEEEERQRGNFPDRFSGHQFPNYSSELNVNALLLGDSALYLCASSLVRGSSYNEQFFGPGTRLTVL.

In this sample, this clonotype turned up many times. This chain uses TRBV20-1 with TRBJ2-2; 9 nucleotides agree with TRBD2. The CDR3 loop spans 16 amino acids. Trimming took 2 bases from V and 0 from J; bases not matched to a gene: 4. The germline V gene encodes CDR1 DFQATT and CDR2 SNEGSKA (reference sequence). Here the CDR3 reads CSARWREGTNTGELFF. Written as DNA, the CDR3 is TGCAGTGCTAGATGGCGGGAGGGTACGAACACCGGGGAGCTGTTTTTT.